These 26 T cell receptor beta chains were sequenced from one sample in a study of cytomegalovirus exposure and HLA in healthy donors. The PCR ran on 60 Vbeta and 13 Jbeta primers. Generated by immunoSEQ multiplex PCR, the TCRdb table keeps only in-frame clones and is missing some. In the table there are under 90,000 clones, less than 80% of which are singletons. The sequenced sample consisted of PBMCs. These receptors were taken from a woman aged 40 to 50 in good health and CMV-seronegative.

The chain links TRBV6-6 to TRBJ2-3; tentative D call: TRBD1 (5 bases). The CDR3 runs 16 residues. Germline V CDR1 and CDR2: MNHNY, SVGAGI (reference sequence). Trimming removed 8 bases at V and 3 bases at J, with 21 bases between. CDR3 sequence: CASGSGGQPGTDTQYF. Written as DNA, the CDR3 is TGTGCCAGCGGATCCGGTGGACAACCTGGGACAGATACGCAGTATTTT.

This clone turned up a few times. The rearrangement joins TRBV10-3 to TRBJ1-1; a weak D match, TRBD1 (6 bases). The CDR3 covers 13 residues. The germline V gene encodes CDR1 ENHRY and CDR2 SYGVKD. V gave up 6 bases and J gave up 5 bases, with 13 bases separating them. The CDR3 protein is CAISKQGRTEAFF. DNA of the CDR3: TGTGCCATCAGCAAACAGGGTCGGACTGAAGCTTTCTTT.

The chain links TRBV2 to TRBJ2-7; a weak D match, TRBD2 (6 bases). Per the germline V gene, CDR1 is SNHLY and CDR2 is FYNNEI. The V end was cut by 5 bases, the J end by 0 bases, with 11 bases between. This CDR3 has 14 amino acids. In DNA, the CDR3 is TGTGCCAGCAGTAGGACGACTAGCTCCTACGAGCAGTACTTC. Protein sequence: CASSRTTSSYEQYF.

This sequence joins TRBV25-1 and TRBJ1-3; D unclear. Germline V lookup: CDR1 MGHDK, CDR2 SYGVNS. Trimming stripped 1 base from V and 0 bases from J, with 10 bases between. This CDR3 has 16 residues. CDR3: CASSEFSRSSGNTIYF. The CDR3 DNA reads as TGTGCCAGCAGTGAATTTAGTCGAAGCTCTGGAAACACCATATATTTT.

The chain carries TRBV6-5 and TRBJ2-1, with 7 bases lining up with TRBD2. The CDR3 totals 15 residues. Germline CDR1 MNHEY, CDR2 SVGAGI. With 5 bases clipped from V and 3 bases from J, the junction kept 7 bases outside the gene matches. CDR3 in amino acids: CASSRTGTIYNEQFF. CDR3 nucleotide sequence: TGTGCCAGCAGTAGAACCGGGACTATCTACAATGAGCAGTTCTTC.

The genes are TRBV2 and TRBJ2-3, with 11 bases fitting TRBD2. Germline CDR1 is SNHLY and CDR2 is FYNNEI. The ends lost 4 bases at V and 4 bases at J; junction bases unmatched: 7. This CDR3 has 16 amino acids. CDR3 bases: TGTGCCAGCAGTGTATCTAGCGGGGGGCGGTCAGATACGCAGTATTTT. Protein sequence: CASSVSSGGRSDTQYF. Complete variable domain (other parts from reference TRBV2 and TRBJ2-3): EPEVTQTPSHQVTQMGQEVILRCVPISNHLYFYWYRQILGQKVEFLVSFYNNEISEKSEIFDDQFSVERPDGSNFTLKIRSTKLEDSAMYFCASSVSSGGRSDTQYFGPGTRLTVL.

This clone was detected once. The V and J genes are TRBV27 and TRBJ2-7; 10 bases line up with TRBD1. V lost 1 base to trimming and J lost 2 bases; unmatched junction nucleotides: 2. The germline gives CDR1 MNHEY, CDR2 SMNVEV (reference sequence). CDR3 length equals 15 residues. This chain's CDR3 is CASSLWTGGTYEQYF. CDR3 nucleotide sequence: TGTGCCAGCAGTTTATGGACAGGGGGAACCTACGAGCAGTACTTC.

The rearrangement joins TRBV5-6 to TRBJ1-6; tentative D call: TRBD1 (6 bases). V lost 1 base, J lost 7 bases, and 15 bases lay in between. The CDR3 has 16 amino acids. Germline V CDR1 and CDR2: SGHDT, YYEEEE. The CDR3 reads CASSLLVGGFNSPLHF. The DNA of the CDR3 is TGTGCCAGCAGCTTGTTGGTAGGGGGATTCAATTCACCCCTCCACTTT.

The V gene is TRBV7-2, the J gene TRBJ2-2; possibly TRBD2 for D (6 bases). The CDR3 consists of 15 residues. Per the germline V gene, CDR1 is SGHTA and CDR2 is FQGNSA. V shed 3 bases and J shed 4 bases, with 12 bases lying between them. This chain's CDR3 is CASSLGLRGTGELFF. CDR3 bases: TGTGCCAGCAGCTTGGGACTCCGGGGCACCGGGGAGCTGTTTTTT.

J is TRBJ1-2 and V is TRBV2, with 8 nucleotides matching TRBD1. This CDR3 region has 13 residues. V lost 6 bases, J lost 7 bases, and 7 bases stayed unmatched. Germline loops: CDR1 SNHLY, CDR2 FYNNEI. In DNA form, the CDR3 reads TGTGCCAGCAGGGATACAGGGGGGGCTGGCTACACCTTC. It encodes CASRDTGGAGYTF.

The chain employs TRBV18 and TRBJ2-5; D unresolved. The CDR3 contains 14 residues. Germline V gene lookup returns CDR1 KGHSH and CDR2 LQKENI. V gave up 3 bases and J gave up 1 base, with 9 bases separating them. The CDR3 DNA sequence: TGTGCCAGCTCACCCCCGATACTCCAAGAGACCCAGTACTTC. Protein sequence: CASSPPILQETQYF. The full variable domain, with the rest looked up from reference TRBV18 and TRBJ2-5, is NAGVMQNPRHLVRRRGQEARLRCSPMKGHSHVYWYRQLPEEGLKFMVYLQKENIIDESGMPKERFSAEFPKEGPSILRIQQVVRGDSAAYFCASSPPILQETQYFGPGTRLLVL.

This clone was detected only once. In DNA form, the CDR3 reads TGTGCCAGTAGTTTACTAGCGGGGTCCTACGAGCAGTACTTC. It specifies CASSLLAGSYEQYF. The rearrangement joins TRBV19 to TRBJ2-7, with 10 bases lining up with TRBD2. Germline V CDR1 and CDR2: LNHDA, SQIVND (reference sequence). The CDR3 contains 14 residues. Trimming at V came to 5 bases and at J to 1 base, leaving 2 bases not matched to a gene.

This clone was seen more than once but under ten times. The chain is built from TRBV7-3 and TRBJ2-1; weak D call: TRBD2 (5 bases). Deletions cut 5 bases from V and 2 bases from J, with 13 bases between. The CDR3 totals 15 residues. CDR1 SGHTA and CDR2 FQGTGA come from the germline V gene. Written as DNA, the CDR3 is TGTGCCAGCAGCAAAAAAAGCGGAGCCTACAATGAGCAGTTCTTC. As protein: CASSKKSGAYNEQFF.

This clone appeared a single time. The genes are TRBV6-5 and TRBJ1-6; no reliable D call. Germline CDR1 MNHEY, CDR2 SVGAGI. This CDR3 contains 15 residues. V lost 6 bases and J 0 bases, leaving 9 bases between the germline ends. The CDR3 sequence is CASRAASSYNSPLHF. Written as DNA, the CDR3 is TGTGCCAGCAGGGCAGCGAGCTCCTATAATTCACCCCTCCACTTT.

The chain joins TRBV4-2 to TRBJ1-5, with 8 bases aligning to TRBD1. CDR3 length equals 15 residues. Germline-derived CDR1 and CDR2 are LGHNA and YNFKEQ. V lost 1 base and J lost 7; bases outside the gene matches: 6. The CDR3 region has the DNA TGTGCCAGCAGCCAAGCGACAGGGGTGCGACAGCCCCAGCATTTT. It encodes CASSQATGVRQPQHF.

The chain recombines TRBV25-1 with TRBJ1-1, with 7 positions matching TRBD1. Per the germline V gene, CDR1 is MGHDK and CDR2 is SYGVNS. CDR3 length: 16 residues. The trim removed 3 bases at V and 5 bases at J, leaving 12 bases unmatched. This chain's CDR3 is CASSEDTGVWWTEAFF. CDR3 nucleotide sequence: TGTGCCAGCAGTGAGGACACAGGGGTATGGTGGACTGAAGCTTTCTTT.

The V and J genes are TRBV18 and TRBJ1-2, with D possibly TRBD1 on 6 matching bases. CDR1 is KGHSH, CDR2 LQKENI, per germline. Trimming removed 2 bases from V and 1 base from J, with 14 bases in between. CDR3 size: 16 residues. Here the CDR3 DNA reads TGTGCCAGCTCACCATTCCCAGGGACAAGTAACTATGGCTACACCTTC. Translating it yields CASSPFPGTSNYGYTF.

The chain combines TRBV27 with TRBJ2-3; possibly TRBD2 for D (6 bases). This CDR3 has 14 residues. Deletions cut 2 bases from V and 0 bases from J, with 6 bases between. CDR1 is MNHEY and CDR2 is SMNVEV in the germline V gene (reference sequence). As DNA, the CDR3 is TGTGCCAGCAGTTTACGGGGGAGCACAGATACGCAGTATTTT. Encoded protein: CASSLRGSTDTQYF.

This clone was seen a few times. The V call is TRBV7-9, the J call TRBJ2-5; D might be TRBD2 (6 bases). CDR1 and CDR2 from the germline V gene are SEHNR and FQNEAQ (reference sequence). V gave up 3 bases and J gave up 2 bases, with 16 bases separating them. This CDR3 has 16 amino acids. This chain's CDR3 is CASSFGGGPPQETQYF. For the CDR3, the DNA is TGTGCCAGCAGCTTCGGGGGAGGTCCACCTCAAGAGACCCAGTACTTC.

This chain's CDR3 is CASSQGADTEAFF. The CDR3 DNA is TGTGCCAGCTCACAGGGGGCGGACACTGAAGCTTTCTTT. This chain links TRBV18 with TRBJ1-1, with 7 nucleotides matching TRBD1. Germline values: CDR1 KGHSH, CDR2 LQKENI. V was pared by 4 bases and J by 3 bases, with 2 bases of the junction left unmatched. The CDR3 length is 13 residues.

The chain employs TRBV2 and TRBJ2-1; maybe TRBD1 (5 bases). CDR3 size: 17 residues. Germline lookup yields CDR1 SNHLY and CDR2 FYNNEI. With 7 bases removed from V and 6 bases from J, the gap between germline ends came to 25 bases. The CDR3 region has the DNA TGTGCCAGCACGGTTGAGGTGGGGCTGAATCCCTCCAATGAGCAGTTCTTC. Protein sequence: CASTVEVGLNPSNEQFF.

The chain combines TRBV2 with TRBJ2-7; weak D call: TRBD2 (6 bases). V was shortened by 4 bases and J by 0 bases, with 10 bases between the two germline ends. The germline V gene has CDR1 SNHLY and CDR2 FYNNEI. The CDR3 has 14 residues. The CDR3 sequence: CASSGAGYSYEQYF. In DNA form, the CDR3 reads TGTGCCAGCAGTGGCGCGGGGTACTCCTACGAGCAGTACTTC.

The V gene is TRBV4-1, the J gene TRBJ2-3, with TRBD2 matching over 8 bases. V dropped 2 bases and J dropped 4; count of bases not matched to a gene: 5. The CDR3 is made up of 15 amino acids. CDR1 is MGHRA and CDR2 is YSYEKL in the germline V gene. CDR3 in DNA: TGCGCCAGCAGCCAACGGGGACTAGTGGCAGATACGCAGTATTTT. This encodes CASSQRGLVADTQYF.

The CDR3, as DNA: TGTGCCACCAGCAGAGAAGGGACAGGGTTTGGCTATGGCTACACCTTC. Translation: CATSREGTGFGYGYTF. This chain connects TRBV15 to TRBJ1-2; 9 bases line up with TRBD1. With 0 bases clipped from V and 4 bases from J, the junction kept 6 bases outside the gene matches. CDR1 and CDR2 (germline): LNHNV, YYDKDF (reference sequence). The CDR3 is made up of 16 amino acids.

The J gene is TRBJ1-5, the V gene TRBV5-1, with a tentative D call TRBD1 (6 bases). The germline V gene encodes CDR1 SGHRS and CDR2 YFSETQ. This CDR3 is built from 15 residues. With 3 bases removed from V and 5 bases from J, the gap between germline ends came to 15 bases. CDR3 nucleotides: TGCGCCAGCAGCTCCTTGGGGGGGCTCGATCAGCCCCAGCATTTT. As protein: CASSSLGGLDQPQHF.

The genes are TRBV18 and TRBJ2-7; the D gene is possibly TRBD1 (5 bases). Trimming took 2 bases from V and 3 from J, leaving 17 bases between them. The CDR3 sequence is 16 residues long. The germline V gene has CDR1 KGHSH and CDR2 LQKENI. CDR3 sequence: CASSPILGRVGYEQYF. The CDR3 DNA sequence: TGTGCCAGCTCACCAATTTTGGGCAGGGTCGGCTACGAGCAGTACTTC. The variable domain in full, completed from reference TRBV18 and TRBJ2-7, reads NAGVMQNPRHLVRRRGQEARLRCSPMKGHSHVYWYRQLPEEGLKFMVYLQKENIIDESGMPKERFSAEFPKEGPSILRIQQVVRGDSAAYFCASSPILGRVGYEQYFGPGTRLTVT.